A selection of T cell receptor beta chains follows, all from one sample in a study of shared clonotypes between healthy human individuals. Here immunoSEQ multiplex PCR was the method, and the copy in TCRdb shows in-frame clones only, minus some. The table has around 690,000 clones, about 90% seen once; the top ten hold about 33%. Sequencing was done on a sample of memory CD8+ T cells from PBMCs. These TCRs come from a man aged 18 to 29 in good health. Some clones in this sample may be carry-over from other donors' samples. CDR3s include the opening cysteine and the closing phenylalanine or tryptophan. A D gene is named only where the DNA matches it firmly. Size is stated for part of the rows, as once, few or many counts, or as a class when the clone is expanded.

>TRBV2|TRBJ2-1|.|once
CASSELSTEHTEQFF
TGTGCCAGCAGTGAGCTTTCGACGGAACACACTGAGCAGTTCTTC
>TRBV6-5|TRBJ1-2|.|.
CASSYGGRIGYTF
TGTGCCAGCAGTTATGGGGGGCGAATTGGCTACACCTTC
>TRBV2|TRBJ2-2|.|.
CASSEYWGGTGELFF
TGTGCCAGCAGTGAGTACTGGGGCGGCACCGGGGAGCTGTTTTTT
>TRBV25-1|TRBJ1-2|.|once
CASSVNREAIAYGYTF
TGTGCCAGCAGTGTGAACAGGGAGGCTATTGCCTATGGCTACACCTTC
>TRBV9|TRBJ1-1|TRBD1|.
CASSDPRGQGTEAFF
TGTGCCAGCAGCGATCCACGTGGACAGGGGACTGAAGCTTTCTTT
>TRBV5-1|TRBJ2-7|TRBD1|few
CASSLVARAGGAYEQYF
TGCGCCAGCAGCTTGGTAGCTCGGGCAGGGGGAGCCTACGAGCAGTACTTC
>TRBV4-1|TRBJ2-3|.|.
CASSQERAGTDTQYF
TGCGCCAGCAGCCAAGAAAGAGCGGGCACAGATACGCAGTATTTT
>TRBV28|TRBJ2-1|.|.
CASRRTEGAEQFF
TGTGCCAGCAGACGGACAGAGGGTGCTGAGCAGTTCTTC
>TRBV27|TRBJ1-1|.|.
CASSLGRGTEAFF
TGTGCCAGCAGTCTTGGGAGAGGCACTGAAGCTTTCTTT
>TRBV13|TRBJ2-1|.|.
CASTNDSNEQFF
TGTGCCAGCACCAACGACAGCAATGAGCAGTTCTTC
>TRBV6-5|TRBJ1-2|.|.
CASATRQAPYGYTF
TGTGCCAGCGCCACACGACAGGCCCCGTATGGCTACACCTTC
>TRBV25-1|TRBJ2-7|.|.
CASSEFGTYEQYF
TGTGCCAGCAGTGAATTCGGCACCTACGAGCAGTACTTC
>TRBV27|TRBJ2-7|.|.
CASSFSPYEQYF
TGTGCCAGCAGTTTCTCACCGTACGAGCAGTACTTC
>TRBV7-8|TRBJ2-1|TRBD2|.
CASSLALIGGGDNEQFF
TGTGCCAGCAGCTTAGCTCTCATCGGCGGGGGAGACAATGAGCAGTTCTTC
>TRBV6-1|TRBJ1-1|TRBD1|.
CASSLYRGRDTEAFF
TGTGCCAGCAGTTTATACAGGGGGCGTGACACTGAAGCTTTCTTT
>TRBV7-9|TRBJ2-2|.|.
CASSFAPGELFF
TGTGCCAGCAGCTTTGCCCCGGGGGAGCTGTTTTTT
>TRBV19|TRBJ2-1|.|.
CASSIAGLTAYNEQFF
TGTGCCAGTAGTATAGCAGGACTAACCGCCTACAATGAGCAGTTCTTC
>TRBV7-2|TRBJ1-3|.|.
CASSSPTRLPGDRNTIYF
TGTGCCAGCAGCTCACCCACCAGATTACCGGGGGATCGAAACACCATATATTTT
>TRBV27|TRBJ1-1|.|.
CASSVRDGNTEAFF
TGTGCCAGCAGTGTAAGGGACGGCAACACTGAAGCTTTCTTT
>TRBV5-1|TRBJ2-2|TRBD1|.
CASSPANRGSTGELFF
TGCGCCAGCAGCCCGGCAAACAGGGGAAGCACCGGGGAGCTGTTTTTT
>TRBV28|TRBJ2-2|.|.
CASSSTSSGELFF
TGTGCCAGCAGTTCCACTTCCTCCGGGGAGCTGTTTTTT
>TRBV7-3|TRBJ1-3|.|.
CASSLGGAGNTIYF
TGTGCCAGCAGCCTTGGAGGTGCTGGAAACACCATATATTTT
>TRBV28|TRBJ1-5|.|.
CASSFGGRGQPQHF
TGTGCCAGCAGTTTTGGCGGGAGAGGTCAGCCCCAGCATTTT
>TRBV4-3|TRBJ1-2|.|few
CASSQDLGSLNYGYTF
TGCGCCAGCAGCCAAGATCTGGGCAGCCTAAACTATGGCTACACCTTC
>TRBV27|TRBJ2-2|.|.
CASSYTLRGELFF
TGTGCCAGCAGTTATACTTTGAGGGGGGAGCTGTTTTTT
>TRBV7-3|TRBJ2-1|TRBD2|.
CASSSKSNKREGNNEQFF
TGTGCCAGCAGCTCGAAAAGCAATAAGCGGGAAGGGAACAATGAGCAGTTCTTC